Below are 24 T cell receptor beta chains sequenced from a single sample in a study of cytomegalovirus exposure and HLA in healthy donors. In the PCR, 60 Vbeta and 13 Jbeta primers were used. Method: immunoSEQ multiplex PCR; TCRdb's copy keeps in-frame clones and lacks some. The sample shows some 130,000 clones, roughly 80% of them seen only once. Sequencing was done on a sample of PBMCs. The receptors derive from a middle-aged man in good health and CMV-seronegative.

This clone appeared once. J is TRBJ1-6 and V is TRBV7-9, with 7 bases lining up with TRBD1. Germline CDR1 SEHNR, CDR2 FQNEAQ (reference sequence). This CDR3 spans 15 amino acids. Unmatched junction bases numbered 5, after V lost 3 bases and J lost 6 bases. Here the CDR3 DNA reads TGTGCCAGCAGCTTCCGACAGGGACTTAATTCACCCCTCCACTTT. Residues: CASSFRQGLNSPLHF. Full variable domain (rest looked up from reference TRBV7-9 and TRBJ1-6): DTGVSQNPRHKITKRGQNVTFRCDPISEHNRLYWYRQTLGQGPEFLTYFQNEAQLEKSRLLSDRFSAERPKGSFSTLEIQRTEQGDSAMYLCASSFRQGLNSPLHFGNGTRLTVT.

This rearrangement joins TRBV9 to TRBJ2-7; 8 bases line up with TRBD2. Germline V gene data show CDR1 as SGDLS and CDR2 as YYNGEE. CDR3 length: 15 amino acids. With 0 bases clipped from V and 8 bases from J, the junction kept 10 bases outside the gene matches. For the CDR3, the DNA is TGTGCCAGCAGCGTAGCTGGGACTAGGGGGGTTCAGCAGTACTTC. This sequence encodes CASSVAGTRGVQQYF.

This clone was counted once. CDR3 residues: CAWRRGEPNQPQHF. For the CDR3, the DNA is TGTGCCTGGAGGCGGGGGGAGCCCAATCAGCCCCAGCATTTT. The J gene is TRBJ1-5, the V gene TRBV30; a weak D match, TRBD1 (5 bases). CDR3 length: 14 amino acids. The germline CDR1 and CDR2 sequences are GTSNPN and SVGIG (reference sequence). V lost 3 bases to trimming and J lost 3 bases, with 12 bases between them.

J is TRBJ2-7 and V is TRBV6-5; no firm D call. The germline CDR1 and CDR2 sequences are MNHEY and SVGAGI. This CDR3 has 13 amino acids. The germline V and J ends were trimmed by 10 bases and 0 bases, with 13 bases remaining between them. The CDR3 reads CATIETRSYEQYF. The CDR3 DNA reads TGTGCCACCATTGAAACACGCTCCTACGAGCAGTACTTC.

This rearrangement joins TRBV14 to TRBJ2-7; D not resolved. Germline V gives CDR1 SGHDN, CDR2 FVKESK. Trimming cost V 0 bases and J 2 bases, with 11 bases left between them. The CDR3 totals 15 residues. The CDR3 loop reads CASSQEPLGTYEQYF. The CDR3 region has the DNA TGTGCCAGCAGCCAAGAACCCCTAGGCACCTACGAGCAGTACTTC.

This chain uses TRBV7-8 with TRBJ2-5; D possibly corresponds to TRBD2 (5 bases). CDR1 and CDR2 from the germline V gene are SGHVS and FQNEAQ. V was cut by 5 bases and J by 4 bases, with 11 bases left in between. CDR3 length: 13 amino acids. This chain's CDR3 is CASSRYEGETQYF. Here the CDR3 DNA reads TGTGCCAGCAGCCGATACGAGGGAGAGACCCAGTACTTC.

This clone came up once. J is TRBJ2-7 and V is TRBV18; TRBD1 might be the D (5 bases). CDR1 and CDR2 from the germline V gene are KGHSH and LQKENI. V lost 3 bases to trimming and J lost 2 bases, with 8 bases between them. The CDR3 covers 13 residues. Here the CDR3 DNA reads TGTGCCAGCTCACCGACAGCTGCCTACGAGCAGTACTTC. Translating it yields CASSPTAAYEQYF.

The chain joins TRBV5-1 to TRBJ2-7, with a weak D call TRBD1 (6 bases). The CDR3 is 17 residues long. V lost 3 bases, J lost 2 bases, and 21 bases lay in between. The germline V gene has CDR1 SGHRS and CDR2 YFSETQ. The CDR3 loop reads CASSSTTGMPRAYEQYF. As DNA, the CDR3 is TGCGCCAGCAGCTCTACTACAGGGATGCCTAGGGCCTACGAGCAGTACTTC.

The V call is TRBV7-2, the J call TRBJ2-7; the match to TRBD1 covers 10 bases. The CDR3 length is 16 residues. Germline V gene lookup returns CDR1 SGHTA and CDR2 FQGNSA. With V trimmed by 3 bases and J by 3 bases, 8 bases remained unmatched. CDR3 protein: CASSLGRDRGYYEQYF. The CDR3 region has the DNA TGTGCCAGCAGCTTGGGCCGGGACAGGGGCTACTACGAGCAGTACTTC.

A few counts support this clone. The DNA of the CDR3 is TGCGCCAGCAGCTCGGGACTAGTCCTTGGTGAGACCCAGTACTTC. Residues: CASSSGLVLGETQYF. The chain employs TRBV5-1 and TRBJ2-5, with 8 bases identical to TRBD2. After removal of 3 bases from V and 5 bases from J, the junction contained 9 bases not matched to a gene. The CDR3 totals 15 residues. From germline, CDR1 is SGHRS and CDR2 YFSETQ.

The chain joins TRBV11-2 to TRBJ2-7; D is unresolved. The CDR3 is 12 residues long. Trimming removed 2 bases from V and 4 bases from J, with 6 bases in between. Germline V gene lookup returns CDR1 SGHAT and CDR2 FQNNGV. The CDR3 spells CASSLLRYEQYF. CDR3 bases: TGTGCCAGCAGCTTACTGAGATACGAGCAGTACTTC.

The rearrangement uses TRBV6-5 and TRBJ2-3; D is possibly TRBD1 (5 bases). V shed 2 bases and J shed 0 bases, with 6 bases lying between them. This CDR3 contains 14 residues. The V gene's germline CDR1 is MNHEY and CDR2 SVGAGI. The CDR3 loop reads CASSYPGSTDTQYF. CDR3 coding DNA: TGTGCCAGCAGTTACCCAGGGAGCACAGATACGCAGTATTTT.

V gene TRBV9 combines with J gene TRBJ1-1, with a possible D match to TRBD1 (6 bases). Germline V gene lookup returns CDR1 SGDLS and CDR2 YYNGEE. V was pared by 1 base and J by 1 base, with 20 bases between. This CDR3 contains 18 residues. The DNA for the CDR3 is TGTGCCAGCAGCGTAAATTCGGAACAGGGTCTGGGGAACACTGAAGCTTTCTTT. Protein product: CASSVNSEQGLGNTEAFF. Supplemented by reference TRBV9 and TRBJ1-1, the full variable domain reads DSGVTQTPKHLITATGQRVTLRCSPRSGDLSVYWYQQSLDQGLQFLIQYYNGEERAKGNILERFSAQQFPDLHSELNLSSLELGDSALYFCASSVNSEQGLGNTEAFFGQGTRLTVV.

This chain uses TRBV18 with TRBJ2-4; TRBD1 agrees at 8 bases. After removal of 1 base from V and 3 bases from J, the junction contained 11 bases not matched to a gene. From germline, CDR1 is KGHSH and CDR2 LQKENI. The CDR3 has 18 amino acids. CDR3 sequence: CASSPLAGGANVKNIQYF. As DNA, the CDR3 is TGTGCCAGCTCACCACTGGCAGGGGGCGCGAATGTCAAAAACATTCAGTACTTC.

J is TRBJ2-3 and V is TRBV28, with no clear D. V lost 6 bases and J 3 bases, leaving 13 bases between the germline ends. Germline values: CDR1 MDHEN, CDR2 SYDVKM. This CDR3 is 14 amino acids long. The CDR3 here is CASSDIQRTDTQYF. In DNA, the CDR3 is TGTGCCAGCAGCGATATACAGAGAACAGATACGCAGTATTTT.

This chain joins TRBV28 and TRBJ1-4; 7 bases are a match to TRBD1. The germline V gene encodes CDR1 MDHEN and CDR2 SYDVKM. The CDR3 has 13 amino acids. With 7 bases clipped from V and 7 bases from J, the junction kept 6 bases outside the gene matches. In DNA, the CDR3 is TGTGCCAGCAAGGGGACAGCGCTTGAAAAACTGTTTTTT. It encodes CASKGTALEKLFF. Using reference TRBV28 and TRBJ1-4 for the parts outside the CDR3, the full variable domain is DVKVTQSSRYLVKRTGEKVFLECVQDMDHENMFWYRQDPGLGLRLIYFSYDVKMKEKGDIPEGYSVSREKKERFSLILESASTNQTSMYLCASKGTALEKLFFGSGTQLSVL.

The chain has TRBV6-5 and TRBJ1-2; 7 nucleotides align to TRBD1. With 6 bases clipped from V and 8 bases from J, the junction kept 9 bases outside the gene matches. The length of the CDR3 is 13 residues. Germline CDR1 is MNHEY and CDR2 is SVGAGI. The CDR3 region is CASRFTGASGYTF. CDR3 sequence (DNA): TGTGCCAGCAGATTCACAGGGGCGAGCGGCTACACCTTC.

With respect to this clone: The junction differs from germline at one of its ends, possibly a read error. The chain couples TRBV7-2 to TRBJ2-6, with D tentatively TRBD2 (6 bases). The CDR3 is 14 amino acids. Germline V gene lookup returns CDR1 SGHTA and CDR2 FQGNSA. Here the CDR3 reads CASSLAHGGNVLTF. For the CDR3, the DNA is TGTGCCAGCAGCTTAGCGCACGGGGGCAACGTCCTGACTTTC.

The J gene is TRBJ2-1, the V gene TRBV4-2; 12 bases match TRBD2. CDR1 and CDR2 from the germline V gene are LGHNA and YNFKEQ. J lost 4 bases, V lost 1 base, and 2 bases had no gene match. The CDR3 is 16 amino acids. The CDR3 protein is CASSQVGTSGYNEQFF. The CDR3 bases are TGTGCCAGCAGCCAAGTCGGGACTAGCGGGTACAATGAGCAGTTCTTC.

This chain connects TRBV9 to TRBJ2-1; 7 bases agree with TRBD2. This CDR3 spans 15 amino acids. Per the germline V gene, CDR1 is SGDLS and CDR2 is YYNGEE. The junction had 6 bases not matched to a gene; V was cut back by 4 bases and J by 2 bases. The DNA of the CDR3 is TGTGCCAGCAGCTCTTTCAGCGGGACCTACAATGAGCAGTTCTTC. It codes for CASSSFSGTYNEQFF.

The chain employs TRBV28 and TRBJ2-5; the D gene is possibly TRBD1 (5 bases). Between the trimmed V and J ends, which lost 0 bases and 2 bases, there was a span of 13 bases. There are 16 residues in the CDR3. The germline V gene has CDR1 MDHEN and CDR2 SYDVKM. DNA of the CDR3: TGTGCCAGCAGTTTATGGGCAGGGTTGGGACAAGAGACCCAGTACTTC. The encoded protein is CASSLWAGLGQETQYF.

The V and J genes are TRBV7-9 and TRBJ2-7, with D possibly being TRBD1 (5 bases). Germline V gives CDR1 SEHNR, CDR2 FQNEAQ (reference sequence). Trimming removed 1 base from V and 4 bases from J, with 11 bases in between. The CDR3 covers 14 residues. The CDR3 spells CASSLDSGLYEQYF. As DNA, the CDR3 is TGTGCCAGCAGCTTAGACTCAGGGTTATACGAGCAGTACTTC.

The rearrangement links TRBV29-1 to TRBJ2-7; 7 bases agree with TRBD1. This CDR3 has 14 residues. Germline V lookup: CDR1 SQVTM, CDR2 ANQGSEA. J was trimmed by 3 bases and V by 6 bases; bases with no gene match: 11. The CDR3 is CSVFFRDRYYEQYF. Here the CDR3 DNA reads TGCAGCGTATTTTTCCGGGACAGATACTACGAGCAGTACTTC.

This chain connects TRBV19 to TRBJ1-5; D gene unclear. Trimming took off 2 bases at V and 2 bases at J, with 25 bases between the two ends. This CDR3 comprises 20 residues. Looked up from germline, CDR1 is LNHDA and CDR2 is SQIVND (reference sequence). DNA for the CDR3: TGTGCCAGTAGTATATCGGCAGCTCCAAGACTACATATTGGCAATCAGCCCCAGCATTTT. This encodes CASSISAAPRLHIGNQPQHF.